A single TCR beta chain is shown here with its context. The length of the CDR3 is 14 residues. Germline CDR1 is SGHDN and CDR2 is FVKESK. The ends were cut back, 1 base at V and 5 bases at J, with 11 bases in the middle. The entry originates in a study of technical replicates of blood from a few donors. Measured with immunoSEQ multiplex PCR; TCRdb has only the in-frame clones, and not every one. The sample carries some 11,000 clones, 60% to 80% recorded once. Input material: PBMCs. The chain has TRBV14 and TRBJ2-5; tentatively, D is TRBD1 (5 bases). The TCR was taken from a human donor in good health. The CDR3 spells CASSQGGAWETQYF. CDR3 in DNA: TGTGCCAGCAGCCAAGGTGGGGCCTGGGAGACCCAGTACTTC.